This T cell receptor (beta chain) is drawn from a study of blood T cell repertoires in COVID-19. Study-level background: COVID-19 samples, acute and convalescent, were from the United States, Italy and Spain.

The sample holds one count of this clone. TCRdb's copy holds only in-frame clones and misses some; the assay was immunoSEQ multiplex PCR. Of some 320,000 clones in the sample, just under 90% were seen once. CDR1 is DFQATT and CDR2 is SNEGSKA in the germline V gene (reference sequence). The length of the CDR3 is 11 residues. Clinical history as reported by participants underpinned cohort assignment. Exposed enrollees had met someone with a PCR-confirmed or clinician-diagnosed COVID-19 case at some point within the 2 weeks before study entry. The chain combines TRBV20-1 with TRBJ2-7; the match to TRBD1 covers 7 bases. The clonotype comes from a woman aged 50 to 65 who had been exposed to COVID-19. What was sequenced was PBMCs or T cells enriched from blood (not recorded which). CDR3: CSQGQTYEQYF. Written as DNA, the CDR3 is TGCAGCCAGGGACAGACCTACGAGCAGTACTTC.